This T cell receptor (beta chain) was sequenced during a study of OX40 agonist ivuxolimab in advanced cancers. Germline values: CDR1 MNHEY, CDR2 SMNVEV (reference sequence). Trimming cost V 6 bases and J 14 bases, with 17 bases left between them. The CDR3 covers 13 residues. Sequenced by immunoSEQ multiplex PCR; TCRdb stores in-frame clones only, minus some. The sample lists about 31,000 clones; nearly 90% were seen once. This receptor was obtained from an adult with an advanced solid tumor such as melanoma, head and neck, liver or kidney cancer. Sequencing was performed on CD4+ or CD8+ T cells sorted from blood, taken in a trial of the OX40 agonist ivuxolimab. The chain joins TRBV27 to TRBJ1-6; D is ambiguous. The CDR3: CASRSGPFGALHF. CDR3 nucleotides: TGTGCCAGCAGGTCAGGCCCGTTTGGGGCCCTCCACTTT.